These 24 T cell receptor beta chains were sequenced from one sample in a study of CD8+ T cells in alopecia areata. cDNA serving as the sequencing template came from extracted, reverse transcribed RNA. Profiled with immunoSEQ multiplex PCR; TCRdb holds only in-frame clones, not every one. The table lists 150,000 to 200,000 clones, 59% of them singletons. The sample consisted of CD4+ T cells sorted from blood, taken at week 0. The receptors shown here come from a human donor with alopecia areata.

Here the CDR3 DNA reads TGTGCCAGCAGCCCTAGTGGGGGGCAAGAGACCCAGTACTTC. Translating gives CASSPSGGQETQYF. V usage is TRBV11-2 and J usage is TRBJ2-5, with D maybe TRBD2 (6 bases). The CDR3 runs to 14 residues. Germline V gives CDR1 SGHAT, CDR2 FQNNGV. V shed 5 bases and J shed 2 bases, with 12 bases lying between them.

The CDR3 sequence: CASRRDRFQETQYF. CDR3 DNA sequence: TGTGCCAGTAGGCGGGACAGATTCCAAGAGACCCAGTACTTC. The J gene is TRBJ2-5, the V gene TRBV19; tentative D call: TRBD1 (7 bases). Germline-derived CDR1 and CDR2 are LNHDA and SQIVND (reference sequence). The CDR3 is 14 residues long. Trimming cost V 6 bases and J 1 base, with 12 bases left between them.

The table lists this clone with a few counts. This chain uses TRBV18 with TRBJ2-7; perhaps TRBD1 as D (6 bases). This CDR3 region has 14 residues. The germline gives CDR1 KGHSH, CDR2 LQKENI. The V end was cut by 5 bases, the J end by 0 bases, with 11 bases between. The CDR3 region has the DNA TGTGCCAGCTCATCACAGGGCCGCTCCTACGAGCAGTACTTC. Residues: CASSSQGRSYEQYF. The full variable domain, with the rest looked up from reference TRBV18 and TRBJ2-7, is NAGVMQNPRHLVRRRGQEARLRCSPMKGHSHVYWYRQLPEEGLKFMVYLQKENIIDESGMPKERFSAEFPKEGPSILRIQQVVRGDSAAYFCASSSQGRSYEQYFGPGTRLTVT.

The CDR3 coding sequence is TGTGCCATCAGTGAGGCCATGGACAGGGACGGTGATGAAGCTTTCTTT. The encoded protein is CAISEAMDRDGDEAFF. V usage is TRBV10-3 and J usage is TRBJ1-1, with 8 bases that match TRBD1. The V gene's germline CDR1 is ENHRY and CDR2 SYGVKD. This CDR3 has 16 residues. The ends lost 2 bases at V and 7 bases at J; junction bases unmatched: 12.

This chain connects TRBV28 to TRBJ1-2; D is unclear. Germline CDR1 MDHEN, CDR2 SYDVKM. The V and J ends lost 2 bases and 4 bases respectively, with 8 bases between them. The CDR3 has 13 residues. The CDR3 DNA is TGTGCCAGCAGTTTAGGAAGTTTCTATGGCTACACCTTC. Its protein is CASSLGSFYGYTF.

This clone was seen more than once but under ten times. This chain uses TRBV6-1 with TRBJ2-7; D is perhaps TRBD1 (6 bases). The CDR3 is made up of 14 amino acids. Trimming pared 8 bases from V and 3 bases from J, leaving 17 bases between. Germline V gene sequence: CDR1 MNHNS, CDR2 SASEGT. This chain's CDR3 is CASEEGQSNYEQYF. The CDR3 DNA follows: TGTGCCAGCGAGGAAGGACAGAGTAACTACGAGCAGTACTTC.

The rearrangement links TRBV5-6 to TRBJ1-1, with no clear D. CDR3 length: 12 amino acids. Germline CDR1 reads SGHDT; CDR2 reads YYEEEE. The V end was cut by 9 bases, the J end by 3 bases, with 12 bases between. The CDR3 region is CANLELDTEAFF. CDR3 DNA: TGTGCCAACCTCGAGTTGGACACTGAAGCTTTCTTT.

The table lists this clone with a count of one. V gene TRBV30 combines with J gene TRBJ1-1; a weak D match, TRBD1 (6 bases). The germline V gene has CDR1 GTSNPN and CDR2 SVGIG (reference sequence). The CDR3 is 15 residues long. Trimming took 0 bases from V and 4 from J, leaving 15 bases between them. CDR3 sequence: CAWSVGGPRVTEAFF. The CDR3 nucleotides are TGTGCCTGGAGTGTTGGGGGCCCGCGGGTCACTGAAGCTTTCTTT.

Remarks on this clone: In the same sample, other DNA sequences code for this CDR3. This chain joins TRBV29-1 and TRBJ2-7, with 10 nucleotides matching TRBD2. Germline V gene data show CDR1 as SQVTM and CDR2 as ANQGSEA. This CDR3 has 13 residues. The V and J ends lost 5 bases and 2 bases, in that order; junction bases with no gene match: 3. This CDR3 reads CSVSSGGAYEQYF. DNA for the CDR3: TGCAGCGTTTCGAGCGGGGGGGCCTACGAGCAGTACTTC.

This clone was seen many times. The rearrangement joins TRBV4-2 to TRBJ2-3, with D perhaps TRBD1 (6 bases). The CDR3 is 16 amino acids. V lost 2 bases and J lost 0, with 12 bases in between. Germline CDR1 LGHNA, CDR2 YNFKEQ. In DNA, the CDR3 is TGTGCCAGCAGCCAAAGTGGGGGCCGAAGCACAGATACGCAGTATTTT. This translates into CASSQSGGRSTDTQYF.

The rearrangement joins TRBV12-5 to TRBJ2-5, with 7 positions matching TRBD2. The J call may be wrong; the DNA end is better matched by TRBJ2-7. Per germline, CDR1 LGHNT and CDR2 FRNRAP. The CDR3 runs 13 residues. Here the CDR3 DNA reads TGTGCTAGTGGCAAGACTAGCCCCTACGAGCAGTACTTC. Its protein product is CASGKTSPYEQYF.

DNA for the CDR3: TGTGCCAGCAGACCGGGACAGGGCGGTAATTCACCCCTCCACTTT. This encodes CASRPGQGGNSPLHF. The chain carries TRBV27 and TRBJ1-6, with 9 bases identical to TRBD1. This CDR3 is 15 amino acids long. The germline CDR1 and CDR2 sequences are MNHEY and SMNVEV (reference sequence). V lost 6 bases and J lost 6; bases outside the gene matches: 6.

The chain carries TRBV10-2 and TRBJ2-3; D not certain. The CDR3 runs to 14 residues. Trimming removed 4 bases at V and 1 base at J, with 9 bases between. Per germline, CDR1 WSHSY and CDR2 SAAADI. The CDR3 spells CASSGSWGTDTQYF. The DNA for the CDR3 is TGCGCCAGCAGTGGTTCTTGGGGCACAGATACGCAGTATTTT.

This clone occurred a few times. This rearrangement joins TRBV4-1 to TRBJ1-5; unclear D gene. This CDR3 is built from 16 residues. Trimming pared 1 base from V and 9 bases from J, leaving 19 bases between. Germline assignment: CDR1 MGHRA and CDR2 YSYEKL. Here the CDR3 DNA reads TGCGCCAGCAGCCAAGTAGATCTAGTGGCCGTGGGGCCCCAGCATTTT. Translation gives CASSQVDLVAVGPQHF.

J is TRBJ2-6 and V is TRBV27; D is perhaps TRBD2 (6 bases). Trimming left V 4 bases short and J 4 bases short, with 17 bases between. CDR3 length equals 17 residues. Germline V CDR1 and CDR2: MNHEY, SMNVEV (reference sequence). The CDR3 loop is CASSSLSRRAGANVLTF. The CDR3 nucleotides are TGTGCCAGCAGTTCCCTCAGTCGGAGGGCCGGGGCCAACGTCCTGACTTTC.

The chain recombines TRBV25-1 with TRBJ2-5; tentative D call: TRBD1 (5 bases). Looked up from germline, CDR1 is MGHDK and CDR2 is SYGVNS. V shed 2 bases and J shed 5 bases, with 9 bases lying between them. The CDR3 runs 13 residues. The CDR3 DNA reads TGTGCCAGCAGTGAAAGGGGTTCCGAGACCCAGTACTTC. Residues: CASSERGSETQYF.

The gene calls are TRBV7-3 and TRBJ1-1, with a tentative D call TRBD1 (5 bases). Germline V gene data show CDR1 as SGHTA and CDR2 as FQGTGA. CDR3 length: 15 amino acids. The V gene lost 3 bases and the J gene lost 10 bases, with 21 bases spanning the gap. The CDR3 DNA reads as TGTGCCAGCAGCTTGCTAGGGGACCTCCCCACGGGAGCTTTCTTT. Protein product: CASSLLGDLPTGAFF. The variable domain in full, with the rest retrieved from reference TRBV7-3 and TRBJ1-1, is GAGVSQTPSNKVTEKGKYVELRCDPISGHTALYWYRQSLGQGPEFLIYFQGTGAADDSGLPNDRFFAVRPEGSVSTLKIQRTERGDSAVYLCASSLLGDLPTGAFFGQGTRLTVV.

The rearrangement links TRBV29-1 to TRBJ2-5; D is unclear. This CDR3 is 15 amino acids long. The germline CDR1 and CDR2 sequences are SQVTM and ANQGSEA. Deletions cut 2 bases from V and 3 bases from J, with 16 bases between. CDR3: CSVENGRTYKETQYF. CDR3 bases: TGCAGCGTTGAAAATGGCAGAACATATAAAGAGACCCAGTACTTC.

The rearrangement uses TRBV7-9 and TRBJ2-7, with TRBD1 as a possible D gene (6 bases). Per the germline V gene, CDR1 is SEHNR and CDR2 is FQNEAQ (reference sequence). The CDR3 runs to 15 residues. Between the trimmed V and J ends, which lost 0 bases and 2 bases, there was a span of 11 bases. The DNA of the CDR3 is TGTGCCAGCAGCTTAGCTGGGGACACAGCCTACGAGCAGTACTTC. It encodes CASSLAGDTAYEQYF.

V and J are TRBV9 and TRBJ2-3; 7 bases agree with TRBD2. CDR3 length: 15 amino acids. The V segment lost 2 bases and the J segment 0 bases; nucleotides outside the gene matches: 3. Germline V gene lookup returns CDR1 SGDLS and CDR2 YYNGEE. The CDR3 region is CASSVASGSTDTQYF. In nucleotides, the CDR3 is TGTGCCAGCAGCGTCGCTAGCGGTAGCACAGATACGCAGTATTTT.

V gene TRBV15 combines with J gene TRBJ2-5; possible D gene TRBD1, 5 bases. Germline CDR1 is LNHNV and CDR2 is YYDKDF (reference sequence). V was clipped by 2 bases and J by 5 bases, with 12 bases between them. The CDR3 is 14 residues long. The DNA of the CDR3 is TGTGCCACCAGCAGACCAGGGATGGGGGAGACCCAGTACTTC. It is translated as CATSRPGMGETQYF.

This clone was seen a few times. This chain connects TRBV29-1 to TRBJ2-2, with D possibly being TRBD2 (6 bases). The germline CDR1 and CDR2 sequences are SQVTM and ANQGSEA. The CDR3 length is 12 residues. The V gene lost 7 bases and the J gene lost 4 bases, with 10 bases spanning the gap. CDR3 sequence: CSAERATGELFF. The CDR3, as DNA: TGCAGCGCCGAGCGGGCCACCGGGGAGCTGTTTTTT.

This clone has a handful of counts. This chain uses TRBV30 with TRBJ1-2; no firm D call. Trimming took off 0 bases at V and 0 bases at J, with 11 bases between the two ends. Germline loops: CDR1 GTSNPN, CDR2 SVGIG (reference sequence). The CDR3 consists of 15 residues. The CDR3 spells CAWSVSETTNYGYTF. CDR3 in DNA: TGTGCCTGGAGTGTATCCGAGACTACTAACTATGGCTACACCTTC.

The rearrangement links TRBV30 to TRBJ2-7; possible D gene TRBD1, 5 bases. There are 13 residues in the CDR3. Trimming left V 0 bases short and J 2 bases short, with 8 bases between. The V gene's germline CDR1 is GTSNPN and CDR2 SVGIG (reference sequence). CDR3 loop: CAWSVQAPYEQYF. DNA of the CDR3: TGTGCCTGGAGTGTACAGGCCCCCTACGAGCAGTACTTC.